Sequencing of this T cell receptor (beta chain) was carried out in a study of blood T cell repertoires in COVID-19. Study at large: The origin of the acute and convalescent COVID-19 samples was the United States, Italy and Spain.

Germline V CDR1 and CDR2: ENHRY, SYGVKD. Trimming took 0 bases from V and 1 from J, leaving 8 bases between them. This CDR3 is built from 15 residues. Clones were sequenced by immunoSEQ multiplex PCR, and TCRdb holds only the in-frame ones, with some missing. The sample carries roughly 350,000 clones, 85% recorded once. The gene calls are TRBV10-3 and TRBJ2-3; D ambiguous. The receptor's source is a young woman with acute or convalescent COVID-19. Material: peripheral blood. The CDR3 protein is CAISESGMGTDTQYF. The CDR3 DNA follows: TGTGCCATCAGTGAGTCGGGCATGGGCACAGATACGCAGTATTTT.